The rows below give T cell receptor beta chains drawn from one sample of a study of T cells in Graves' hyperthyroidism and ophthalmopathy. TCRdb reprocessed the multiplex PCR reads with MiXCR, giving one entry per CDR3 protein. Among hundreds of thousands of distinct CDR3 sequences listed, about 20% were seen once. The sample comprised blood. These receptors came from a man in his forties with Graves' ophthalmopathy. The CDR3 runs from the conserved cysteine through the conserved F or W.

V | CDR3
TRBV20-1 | CSASQSSGYNEQFF
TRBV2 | CASFPSNGGTQYF
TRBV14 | CASSQTTERNEKLFF
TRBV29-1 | CSVRDYEQYF
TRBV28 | CASTPTGEHGYTF
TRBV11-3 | CASSLDLGDTQYF
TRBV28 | CASSKRGAATEAFF
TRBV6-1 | CASSEINTALQETQYF
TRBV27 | CASRRQGGGTEAFF
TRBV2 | CASKGTSHYQETQYF
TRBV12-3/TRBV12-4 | CASSFRMTDNSGANVLAF
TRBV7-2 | CASSWTGDNEQFF
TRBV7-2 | CASSPGGGINEQFF
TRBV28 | CASSHHDRGTEAFF
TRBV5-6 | CASSFTSFDGYTF
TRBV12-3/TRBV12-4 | CASGAGGPVGEQFF
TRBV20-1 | CSARKGLGGELFF
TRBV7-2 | CASSPTLRALGNEQFF
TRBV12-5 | CASGLVLGVYTDTQYF
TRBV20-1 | CSARRGGSSNEQFF
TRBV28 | CASSLSGLEKLFF
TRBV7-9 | CASSLASRDKNSYNEQFF
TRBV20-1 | CSAPGGGNYGYTF
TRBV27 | CASSSPFGEAFF
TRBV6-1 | CASRGVHSGSPNEQFF
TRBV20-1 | CSATLLAGELGETQYF
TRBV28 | CASKRDRGHSPLHF
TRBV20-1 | CSASGGGPGRMFF
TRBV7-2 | CASSLRGELGTGELFF
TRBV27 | CASSLGTSNTEAFF
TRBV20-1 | CSAGGNYNEQFF
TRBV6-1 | CASSTTRDSWQFF
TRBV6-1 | CASRIGGSGTTQYF
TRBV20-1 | CSPAPSGSYNEQFF
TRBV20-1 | CSAREGRGDTEAFF
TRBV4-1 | CASSQAGGSGDTQYF
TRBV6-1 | CASSSGRGGDEQFF